What follows is one T cell receptor beta chain and its context. Antigen: not known. Trimming removed 4 bases from V and 0 bases from J; junction bases left unmatched: 6. The CDR3 totals 18 residues. Germline CDR1 MNHNS, CDR2 SASEGT. The data were obtained in a study of cytomegalovirus exposure and HLA in healthy donors. Across the whole study: From HLA-typed donors, an early data release held tens of millions of unique TCRs. General study findings and limits: Using the classifier, cytomegalovirus status was reportedly diagnosed with high specificity and sensitivity. TCR beta sequences reportedly predicted most subjects' HLA-A and HLA-B alleles accurately.

In the PCR, 60 Vbeta and 13 Jbeta primers were used. The data were produced by immunoSEQ multiplex PCR, yet TCRdb's version contains in-frame clones alone and is incomplete. The sample includes about 130,000 clones. The material sequenced was PBMCs. The receptor's source is a woman aged 60 to 75 in good health and CMV-seronegative. This chain links TRBV6-1 with TRBJ2-1, with TRBD2 matching over 13 bases. CDR3 bases: TGTGCCAGCAGTGGTCGACTAGCGGGAGGCGTCTCCTACAATGAGCAGTTCTTC. This gives the protein CASSGRLAGGVSYNEQFF.